These 6 T cell receptor beta chains were all obtained from the same sample, sequenced in a study of T cell responses to AZD1222 COVID-19 vaccine. Measured with immunoSEQ multiplex PCR; TCRdb has only the in-frame clones, and not every one. This sample has more than 85,000 clones; 70% to 90% occur once, and the top ten carry less than 3.5%. This specimen consisted of peripheral blood, obtained on day 0 of AZD1222 vaccination. These TCRs come from an adult in good health.

The rearrangement uses TRBV24-1 and TRBJ1-5, with 8 bases identical to TRBD1. The CDR3 contains 14 residues. V shed 4 bases and J 7 bases; nucleotides not matched to a gene: 5. Germline-derived CDR1 and CDR2 are KGHDR and SFDVKD. The CDR3 region has the DNA TGTGCCACCAGTGACACAGGGGGAGGCCAGCCCCAGCATTTT. Its protein product is CATSDTGGGQPQHF.

This chain uses TRBV5-6 with TRBJ2-5; 10 positions agree with TRBD2. This CDR3 contains 17 residues. The ends lost 4 bases at V and 4 bases at J; junction bases unmatched: 13. Per germline, CDR1 SGHDT and CDR2 YYEEEE. This CDR3 is CASSIQPGLATRETQYF. CDR3 DNA: TGTGCCAGCAGCATTCAGCCGGGACTAGCGACCCGAGAGACCCAGTACTTC.

The chain combines TRBV5-6 with TRBJ1-2, with D uncertain. The CDR3 is made up of 13 amino acids. Trimming shortened V by 6 bases and J by 7 bases, and 16 bases separated the two germline ends. Germline assignment: CDR1 SGHDT and CDR2 YYEEEE. The CDR3: CASTESPGRGYTF. CDR3 DNA: TGTGCCAGCACAGAGTCCCCAGGCCGTGGCTACACCTTC.

This sequence joins TRBV27 and TRBJ1-2, with 9 bases identical to TRBD1. CDR3 length equals 17 residues. Germline loops: CDR1 MNHEY, CDR2 SMNVEV (reference sequence). V shed 0 bases and J 5 bases; nucleotides not matched to a gene: 10. The CDR3 DNA sequence: TGTGCCAGCAGTTTATCACCAGGACAGGGGACCCTTTATGGCTACACCTTC. It codes for CASSLSPGQGTLYGYTF.

This clone turned up a few times. The chain joins TRBV5-1 to TRBJ2-1, with 8 bases identical to TRBD1. Per the germline V gene, CDR1 is SGHRS and CDR2 is YFSETQ. The CDR3 spans 15 residues. V was clipped by 4 bases and J by 6 bases; unmatched bases: 9. The CDR3 sequence: CASSPRTGWGNEQFF. The CDR3 bases are TGCGCCAGCAGCCCCCGGACAGGGTGGGGCAATGAGCAGTTCTTC. The full variable domain, with the rest looked up from reference TRBV5-1 and TRBJ2-1, is KAGVTQTPRYLIKTRGQQVTLSCSPISGHRSVSWYQQTPGQGLQFLFEYFSETQRNKGNFPGRFSGRQFSNSRSEMNVSTLELGDSALYLCASSPRTGWGNEQFFGPGTRLTVL.

This chain joins TRBV5-6 and TRBJ1-2; weak D call: TRBD1 (6 bases). V was trimmed by 3 bases and J by 6 bases, leaving 12 bases between them. There are 13 residues in the CDR3. CDR1 SGHDT and CDR2 YYEEEE come from the germline V gene. The CDR3 DNA follows: TGTGCCAGCAGCTACCAGGGGCTGGATGGCTACACCTTC. This gives the protein CASSYQGLDGYTF.